This T cell receptor (beta chain) was sequenced for a study of T-cell reconstitution after alpha-beta-depleted transplantation in children. Study-wide points: Alpha-beta T cells present about two months after transplant were reported to originate from several hundred expanded graft clones.

On this clonotype itself: Its matching antigen is unknown.

For TCRbeta, the library was prepared with unique molecular identifiers. TCRdb redid the calling of the PCR reads with MiXCR, one entry per CDR3 protein. This sample has roughly 120,000 distinct CDR3 sequences, with 23% found just once. The sequencing used PBMCs, mostly from graft donor cells, collected 180 days after TCRalphabeta/CD19-depleted stem cell transplant. This clonotype originated in a male patient aged 2-15 years who had a stem cell transplant for chronic granulomatous disease, so the T cells may come from the graft donor.

The CDR3 DNA is TGCAGCGTTGAAGGGGCCTACAATGAGCAGTTCTTC. Protein product: CSVEGAYNEQFF. This chain connects TRBV29-1 to TRBJ2-1; D not certain. Trimming took 1 base from V and 2 from J, leaving 3 bases between them. CDR1 and CDR2 (germline): SQVTM, ANQGSEA. This CDR3 region has 12 residues.